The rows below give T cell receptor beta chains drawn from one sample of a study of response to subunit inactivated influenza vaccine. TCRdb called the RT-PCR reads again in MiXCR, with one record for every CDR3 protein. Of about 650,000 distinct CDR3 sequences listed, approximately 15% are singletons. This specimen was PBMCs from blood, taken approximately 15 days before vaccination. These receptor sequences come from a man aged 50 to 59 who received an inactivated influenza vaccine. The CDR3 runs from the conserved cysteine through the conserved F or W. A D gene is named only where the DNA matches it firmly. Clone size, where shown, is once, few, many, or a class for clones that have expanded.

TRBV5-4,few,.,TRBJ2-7,CASSLGRDNYEQYF,TGTGCCAGCAGCTTGGGACGGGATAACTACGAGCAGTACTTC
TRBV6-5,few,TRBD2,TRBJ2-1,CASSLWTSGIQNEQFF,TGTGCCAGCAGTTTATGGACTAGCGGGATACAGAATGAGCAGTTCTTC
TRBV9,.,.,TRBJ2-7,CASSVGGAGASEQYF,TGTGCCAGCAGCGTAGGGGGGGCGGGAGCAAGCGAGCAGTACTTC
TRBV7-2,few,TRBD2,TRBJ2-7,CASSLSSGTPYEQYF,TGTGCCAGCAGCTTGTCTAGCGGGACCCCCTACGAGCAGTACTTC
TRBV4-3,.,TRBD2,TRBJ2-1,CASSQDLAGGRYGSEQFF,TGCGCCAGCAGCCAAGATCTAGCGGGGGGCCGGTACGGTAGTGAGCAGTTCTTC
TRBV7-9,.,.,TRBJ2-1,CASGYSDNEQFF,TGTGCCAGCGGATACAGTGACAATGAGCAGTTCTTC
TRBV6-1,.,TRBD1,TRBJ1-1,CASLRDRAGHGDTEAFF,TGTGCCAGTCTTCGGGACAGGGCTGGCCATGGGGACACTGAAGCTTTCTTT
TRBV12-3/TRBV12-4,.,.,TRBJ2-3,CASTSSGIVTDTQYF,TGTGCCAGCACGAGTAGCGGAATAGTCACAGATACGCAGTATTTT
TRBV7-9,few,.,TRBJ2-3,CASSLARGWTDTQYF,TGTGCCAGCAGCTTAGCGAGGGGATGGACAGATACGCAGTATTTT
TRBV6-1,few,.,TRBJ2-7,CASTKTTSGTSEQYF,TGTGCCAGCACTAAAACTACGTCGGGTACGAGCGAGCAGTACTTC
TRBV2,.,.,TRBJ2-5,CASSVGRETQYF,TGTGCCAGCAGTGTCGGTCGCGAGACCCAGTACTTC
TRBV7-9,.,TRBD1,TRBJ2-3,CASSRRTGITDTQYF,TGTGCCAGCAGCCGACGGACAGGGATAACAGATACGCAGTATTTT
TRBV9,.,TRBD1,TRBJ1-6,CASSVGGGSSPLHF,TGTGCCAGCAGCGTAGGAGGGGGCAGTTCACCCCTCCACTTT
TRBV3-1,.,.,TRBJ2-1,CASSQDRSEFREQFF,TGTGCCAGCAGCCAAGATAGGTCGGAGTTTCGGGAGCAGTTCTTC
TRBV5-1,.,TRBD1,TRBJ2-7,CASSPERGTGGEYF,TGCGCCAGCAGCCCTGAGAGAGGGACAGGCGGAGAGTACTTC
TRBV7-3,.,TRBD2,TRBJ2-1,CASSSSGSPGEQFF,TGTGCCAGCAGCTCTAGCGGGAGCCCGGGTGAGCAGTTCTTC
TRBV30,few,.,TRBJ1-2,CAWSDRDWGYTF,TGTGCCTGGAGTGACCGGGATTGGGGCTACACCTTC
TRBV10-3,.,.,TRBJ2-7,CAITPDGHYEQYF,TGTGCCATCACCCCGGACGGTCATTACGAGCAGTACTTC
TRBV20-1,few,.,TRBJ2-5,CSGYYLDSSYF,TGCAGTGGGTATTATCTGGACTCATCCTACTTC
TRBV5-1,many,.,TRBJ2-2,CASSSHSNTGELFF,TGCGCCAGCAGCTCCCACAGTAACACCGGGGAGCTGTTTTTT
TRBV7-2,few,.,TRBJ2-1,CASSRDIGSYNEQFF,TGTGCCAGCAGCCGGGACATCGGTTCTTACAATGAGCAGTTCTTC
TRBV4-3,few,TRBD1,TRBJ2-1,CASSQEGTGDLYNEQFF,TGCGCCAGCAGCCAAGAGGGGACAGGGGACTTATACAATGAGCAGTTCTTC
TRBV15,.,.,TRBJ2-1,CATSTRRTSYNEQFF,TGTGCCACCAGCACCAGGCGAACCTCCTACAATGAGCAGTTCTTC
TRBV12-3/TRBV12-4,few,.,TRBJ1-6,CASSLEMRPRGNSPLHF,TGTGCCAGCAGTTTAGAAATGCGACCGCGGGGTAATTCACCCCTCCACTTT
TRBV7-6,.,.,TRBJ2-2,CASSAEYTGELFF,TGTGCCAGCAGCGCCGAGTACACCGGGGAGCTGTTTTTT
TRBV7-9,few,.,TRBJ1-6,CASSLDGGHYNSPLHF,TGTGCCAGCAGCTTAGATGGTGGGCACTATAATTCACCCCTCCACTTT